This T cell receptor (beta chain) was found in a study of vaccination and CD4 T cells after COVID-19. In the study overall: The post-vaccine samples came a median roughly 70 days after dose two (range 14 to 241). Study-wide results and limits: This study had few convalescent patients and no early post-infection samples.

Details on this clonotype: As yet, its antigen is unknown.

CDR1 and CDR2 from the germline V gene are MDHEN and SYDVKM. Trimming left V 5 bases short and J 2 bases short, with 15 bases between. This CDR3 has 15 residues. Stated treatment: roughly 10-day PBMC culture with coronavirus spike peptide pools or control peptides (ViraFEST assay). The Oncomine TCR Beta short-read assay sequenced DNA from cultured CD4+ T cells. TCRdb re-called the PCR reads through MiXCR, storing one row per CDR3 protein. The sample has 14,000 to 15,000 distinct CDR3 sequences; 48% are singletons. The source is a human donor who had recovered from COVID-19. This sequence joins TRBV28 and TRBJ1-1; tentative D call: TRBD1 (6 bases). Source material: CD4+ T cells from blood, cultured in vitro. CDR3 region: CASSPSGATNTEAFF. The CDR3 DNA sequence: TGTGCCAGCAGTCCGTCAGGGGCTACTAACACTGAAGCTTTCTTT.